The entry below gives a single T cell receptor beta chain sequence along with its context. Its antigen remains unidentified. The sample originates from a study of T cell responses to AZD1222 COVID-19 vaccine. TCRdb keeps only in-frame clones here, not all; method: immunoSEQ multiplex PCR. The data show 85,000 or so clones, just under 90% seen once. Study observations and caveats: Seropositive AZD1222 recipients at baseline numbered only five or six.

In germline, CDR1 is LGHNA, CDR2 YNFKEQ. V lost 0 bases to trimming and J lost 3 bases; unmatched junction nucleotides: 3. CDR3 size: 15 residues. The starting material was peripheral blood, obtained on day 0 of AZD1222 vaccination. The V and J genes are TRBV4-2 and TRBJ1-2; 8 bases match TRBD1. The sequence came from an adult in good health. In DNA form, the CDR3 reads TGTGCCAGCAGCCAAGAATTGACAGGGGACTATGGCTACACCTTC. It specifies CASSQELTGDYGYTF.